A single sample is the source of the 24 T cell receptor beta chains below, sequenced in a study of T cell changes during pregnancy in multiple sclerosis. Some clones are missing from TCRdb's copy, which holds only in-frame ones; the method was immunoSEQ multiplex PCR. The table shows tens of thousands of clones, with 90% to 95% occurring only once. This material consisted of peripheral blood, taken after pregnancy. These TCRs come from a female donor in good health, enrolled as a control in a pregnancy study.

The chain uses TRBV6-6 and TRBJ2-2, with 8 bases fitting TRBD2. Germline V gives CDR1 MNHNY, CDR2 SVGAGI (reference sequence). Unmatched junction bases numbered 7, after V lost 0 bases and J lost 7 bases. The CDR3 runs 16 residues. The CDR3 DNA is TGTGCCAGCAGTTACTCCGGGGGGGGTATCGGCGGGGAGCTGTTTTTT. Translating gives CASSYSGGGIGGELFF.

The genes are TRBV7-6 and TRBJ1-4; 7 positions match TRBD1. Germline lookup yields CDR1 SGHVS and CDR2 FNYEAQ. V lost 4 bases and J lost 3; bases outside the gene matches: 5. The CDR3 extends over 15 amino acids. In DNA form, the CDR3 reads TGTGCCAGCAGCTACTCGACAGGGTCTAATGAAAAACTGTTTTTT. Translated, it gives CASSYSTGSNEKLFF.

The chain joins TRBV5-1 to TRBJ1-1; D ambiguous. Germline assignment: CDR1 SGHRS and CDR2 YFSETQ. Trimming left V 5 bases short and J 10 bases short, with 21 bases between. This CDR3 contains 14 residues. CDR3 sequence (DNA): TGCGCCAGCAGGGAGGGAGTAAGTTTACGGGGAGCTTTCTTT. Its protein product is CASREGVSLRGAFF.

This chain joins TRBV4-3 and TRBJ1-1, with D uncertain. The germline CDR1 and CDR2 sequences are LGHNA and YSLEER. The CDR3 extends over 15 amino acids. V gave up 8 bases and J gave up 0 bases, with 16 bases separating them. The CDR3 nucleotides read TGCGCCAGCGGCCGGGCCTTCGCAATGAACACTGAAGCTTTCTTT. This gives the protein CASGRAFAMNTEAFF.

The rearrangement uses TRBV28 and TRBJ1-3; no clear D gene. The CDR3 has 17 amino acids. V was shortened by 3 bases and J by 2 bases, with 17 bases between the two germline ends. Germline V CDR1 and CDR2: MDHEN, SYDVKM. The CDR3 nucleotides read TGTGCCAGCAGTTTCGGATGGCTTGGAGGTCCTGGAAACACCATATATTTT. Protein product: CASSFGWLGGPGNTIYF.

This chain links TRBV9 with TRBJ2-1, with TRBD1 identical over 7 bases. This CDR3 comprises 15 residues. J lost 4 bases, V lost 4 bases, and 8 bases had no gene match. Germline V gene lookup returns CDR1 SGDLS and CDR2 YYNGEE. CDR3 sequence reads: CASSTLDRDYNEQFF. The CDR3 nucleotides read TGTGCCAGCAGCACACTAGACAGGGATTACAATGAGCAGTTCTTC.

This rearrangement joins TRBV5-1 to TRBJ1-2; a weak D match, TRBD1 (6 bases). Germline V gene lookup returns CDR1 SGHRS and CDR2 YFSETQ. V was clipped by 0 bases and J by 6 bases, with 15 bases between them. The CDR3 runs 15 residues. CDR3 coding DNA: TGCGCCAGCAGCTTGGTAGGGGGAGCGTTCGATGGCTACACCTTC. Its translation: CASSLVGGAFDGYTF.

The V gene is TRBV27, the J gene TRBJ1-1, with a tentative D call TRBD1 (6 bases). The germline V gene encodes CDR1 MNHEY and CDR2 SMNVEV (reference sequence). The CDR3 covers 15 residues. V was pared by 5 bases and J by 0 bases, with 13 bases between. The CDR3 coding sequence is TGTGCCAGCAGTCGCGGACAGTTAATGAACACTGAAGCTTTCTTT. Translated: CASSRGQLMNTEAFF.

CDR3 protein: CASSDRDGADTQYF. DNA of the CDR3: TGTGCCAGCAGCGACAGGGATGGCGCAGATACGCAGTATTTT. This chain joins TRBV28 and TRBJ2-3; the match to TRBD1 covers 7 bases. The CDR3 runs 14 residues. Germline V gene sequence: CDR1 MDHEN, CDR2 SYDVKM. J lost 4 bases, V lost 6 bases, and 7 bases had no gene match.

V gene TRBV4-1 combines with J gene TRBJ2-1, with TRBD1 matching 7 bases. The CDR3 is made up of 18 amino acids. Trimming removed 5 bases from V and 0 bases from J; junction bases left unmatched: 13. Germline-derived CDR1 and CDR2 are MGHRA and YSYEKL. The CDR3 nucleotides read TGCGCCAGCAGCTCCAGACTACAGGGGTTAAGCTCCTACAATGAGCAGTTCTTC. Its protein product is CASSSRLQGLSSYNEQFF.

This chain joins TRBV9 and TRBJ1-3, with D unclear. Per germline, CDR1 SGDLS and CDR2 YYNGEE. The length of the CDR3 is 13 residues. The V end was cut by 6 bases, the J end by 4 bases, with 11 bases between. The CDR3 region is CASTAGSGNTIYF. CDR3 coding DNA: TGTGCCAGCACAGCGGGGTCCGGAAACACCATATATTTT.

The chain uses TRBV7-2 and TRBJ2-1; possibly TRBD1 for D (5 bases). The CDR3 is 15 residues long. CDR1 SGHTA and CDR2 FQGNSA come from the germline V gene. Trimming pared 5 bases from V and 5 bases from J, leaving 16 bases between. The CDR3 bases are TGTGCCAGCAGCCCCACTTGGGGCACTCACAATGAGCAGTTCTTC. It yields the protein CASSPTWGTHNEQFF. Drawing the rest from reference TRBV7-2 and TRBJ2-1, the complete variable domain is GAGVSQSPSNKVTEKGKDVELRCDPISGHTALYWYRQSLGQGLEFLIYFQGNSAPDKSGLPSDRFSAERTGGSVSTLTIQRTQQEDSAVYLCASSPTWGTHNEQFFGPGTRLTVL.

The rearrangement links TRBV9 to TRBJ2-7, with D possibly being TRBD2 (5 bases). V shed 7 bases and J shed 5 bases, with 10 bases lying between them. The CDR3 runs to 11 residues. Germline assignment: CDR1 SGDLS and CDR2 YYNGEE. The chain's CDR3 is CASALGNEQYF. Written as DNA, the CDR3 is TGTGCCAGCGCCCTCGGGAACGAGCAGTACTTC.

This chain uses TRBV4-3 with TRBJ1-4; D is perhaps TRBD1 (5 bases). This CDR3 spans 15 amino acids. V lost 3 bases and J 6 bases, leaving 14 bases between the germline ends. The germline CDR1 and CDR2 sequences are LGHNA and YSLEER. CDR3 protein: CASSQLYGGDEKLFF. In nucleotides, the CDR3 is TGCGCCAGCAGCCAGCTCTATGGGGGGGATGAAAAACTGTTTTTT.

The rearrangement links TRBV28 to TRBJ2-5; TRBD1 is a possible D gene (6 bases). Germline CDR1 reads MDHEN; CDR2 reads SYDVKM. Trimming cost V 10 bases and J 0 bases, with 9 bases left between them. CDR3 length: 12 amino acids. CDR3: CATRDNQETQYF. CDR3 coding DNA: TGTGCCACCCGGGACAACCAAGAGACCCAGTACTTC.

The chain recombines TRBV7-8 with TRBJ2-7; D is perhaps TRBD2 (7 bases). The germline V and J ends were trimmed by 7 bases and 4 bases, with 17 bases remaining between them. This CDR3 is built from 14 residues. Germline V gene data show CDR1 as SGHVS and CDR2 as FQNEAQ. The CDR3 protein is CASIPRGGVYEQYF. The CDR3 DNA reads TGTGCCAGCATCCCTCGAGGGGGGGTGTACGAGCAGTACTTC.

This rearrangement joins TRBV9 to TRBJ2-5; possible D gene TRBD1, 5 bases. Trimming took off 0 bases at V and 7 bases at J, with 16 bases between the two ends. This CDR3 has 15 residues. The germline V gene has CDR1 SGDLS and CDR2 YYNGEE. The CDR3 spells CASSVGLASTGTQYF. The CDR3, as DNA: TGTGCCAGCAGCGTAGGCCTCGCTAGTACAGGGACCCAGTACTTC.

The chain has TRBV7-8 and TRBJ1-5; 7 bases are a match to TRBD1. The CDR3 is 16 amino acids. CDR1 is SGHVS and CDR2 is FQNEAQ in the germline V gene. The V segment lost 2 bases and the J segment 3 bases; nucleotides outside the gene matches: 7. CDR3 in amino acids: CASSLSTTGYNQPQHF. The CDR3 DNA follows: TGTGCCAGCAGCTTATCAACGACAGGGTACAATCAGCCCCAGCATTTT.

The chain uses TRBV19 and TRBJ2-4; 10 bases align to TRBD2. V lost 4 bases and J lost 8; bases outside the gene matches: 5. CDR1 LNHDA and CDR2 SQIVND come from the germline V gene (reference sequence). The CDR3 spans 14 residues. The CDR3 DNA reads as TGTGCCAGTAGTACTGGACTAGCGGCGGACATTCAGTACTTC. This codes for CASSTGLAADIQYF.

V gene TRBV19 combines with J gene TRBJ2-3; a possible D gene is TRBD1 (6 bases). Per the germline V gene, CDR1 is LNHDA and CDR2 is SQIVND (reference sequence). The germline V and J ends were trimmed by 3 bases and 5 bases, with 12 bases remaining between them. The CDR3 runs to 14 residues. The CDR3 here is CASSIRDILDTQYF. DNA of the CDR3: TGTGCCAGTAGTATCCGGGACATTTTAGATACGCAGTATTTT.

The chain carries TRBV19 and TRBJ1-1; 9 positions match TRBD1. This CDR3 region has 14 residues. The germline CDR1 and CDR2 sequences are LNHDA and SQIVND (reference sequence). Losses at the gene ends were 6 bases for V and 6 bases for J; bases not matched to a gene: 8. CDR3 coding DNA: TGTGCCAGTAGAAATGACAGGGGGAGTGCTGAAGCTTTCTTT. Translation gives CASRNDRGSAEAFF.

Details on this clone: One junction end disagrees with the germline gene, perhaps due to a read error. The CDR3: CARSASTGEAFF. In DNA, the CDR3 is TGTGCCAGGAGTGCCTCGACAGGGGAAGCTTTCTTT. The chain links TRBV2 to TRBJ1-1, with 7 bases matching TRBD1. Germline V gene lookup returns CDR1 SNHLY and CDR2 FYNNEI. The CDR3 covers 12 residues.

The chain couples TRBV29-1 to TRBJ1-3; 9 nucleotides agree with TRBD1. There are 13 residues in the CDR3. Germline-derived CDR1 and CDR2 are SQVTM and ANQGSEA. J gave up 7 bases and V 7 bases, and 8 bases lay outside the gene matches. In DNA, the CDR3 is TGCAGCGCCCGACAGGGGGTGAGGAACACCATATATTTT. Translated, it gives CSARQGVRNTIYF.

This clone was counted between two and nine times. The genes are TRBV9 and TRBJ2-1; 9 bases agree with TRBD2. Per germline, CDR1 SGDLS and CDR2 YYNGEE. The CDR3 loop spans 15 amino acids. V dropped 1 base and J dropped 5; count of bases not matched to a gene: 4. CDR3 in amino acids: CASSVRAGGNNEQFF. The CDR3 nucleotides are TGTGCCAGCAGCGTACGGGCGGGGGGGAACAATGAGCAGTTCTTC.